A selection of T cell receptor beta chains follows, all from one sample in a study of cytomegalovirus exposure and HLA in healthy donors. Repertoires were generated with immunoSEQ multiplex PCR, while TCRdb's copy carries only in-frame clones and drops some. The table shows around 180,000 clones, with about four fifths occurring only once. The sample was PBMCs. All receptors come from a man aged 18 to 30 in good health and CMV-seronegative. Each CDR3 is given without its conserved first and last residue. A clone size is listed for some rows: how often the clone was seen (once, few, many), or a class if it is expanded.

size	V	J	CDR3
-	TRBV13	TRBJ1-6	ASSLGTGTGVSNSPLH
-	TRBV4-2	TRBJ2-1	ASSQTGSRSYNEQF
once	TRBV30	TRBJ1-5	AWSVQASQPQH
-	TRBV19	TRBJ1-6	ATKLTGAYNSPLH
-	TRBV30	TRBJ2-5	AWSVLVSGNQETQY
-	TRBV27	TRBJ2-2	ASRNRGGLFSTGELF
-	TRBV7-9	TRBJ2-1	ASSPREGWAYNEQF
-	TRBV15	TRBJ1-2	ATSRDKAGILYGYT
-	TRBV11-2	-	ASSPFPGGEQY
-	TRBV12-5	TRBJ2-3	ASGLVVSSLAAPSTDTQY
-	TRBV6-1	TRBJ2-3	ASRRQGITDTQY
-	TRBV5-1	TRBJ2-7	ASSLTSSEQY
-	TRBV6-5	TRBJ2-4	ASRRAGGIQY
once	TRBV20-1	TRBJ2-7	SASVAYEQY
-	TRBV25-1	TRBJ2-4	ASSADREGAKNIQY
-	TRBV29-1	TRBJ1-1	SVDSRGLSTEAF
once	TRBV28	TRBJ2-2	ASSRRLAGDPGELF
-	TRBV7-9	TRBJ2-3	ASSLASAGAGDTQY
-	TRBV27	TRBJ2-3	ASSFVTSTDTQY
-	TRBV7-3	TRBJ2-5	ASSPTGQETQY
-	TRBV7-2	TRBJ2-1	ASRHQGEPIHEQF
-	TRBV27	TRBJ1-3	ASSSRSSGNTIY
-	TRBV14	TRBJ2-1	ASSQSLFGNEQF
few	TRBV4-1	TRBJ1-1	ASSQEGWQKRGTEAF
-	TRBV2	TRBJ1-6	ARRQINSPLH
-	TRBV6-6	TRBJ2-5	ASRGGTSAYSAQY
-	TRBV19	TRBJ2-3	ASSIGGTDTQY
once	TRBV28	TRBJ1-5	ASRPGTGKHQPQH